The entry below gives a single T cell receptor beta chain sequence along with its context. Its antigen remains unknown. The record originates from a study of radiation and T cells in renal cell carcinoma. Points from the study as a whole: In blood, top tumor clones expanded by 2 weeks, shrinking by 4.

Germline V lookup: CDR1 SGHTS, CDR2 YDEGEE. This CDR3 is built from 13 residues. V gave up 10 bases and J gave up 4 bases; unmatched junction bases: 7. TCRdb's copy holds only in-frame clones and misses some; the assay was immunoSEQ multiplex PCR. The sample consists of tens of thousands of clones, about four fifths of them appearing once. As for time point: baseline pretreatment blood. The treatment denotes: 15 Gy SBRT to primary tumor, nephrectomy 4 weeks later. The chain combines TRBV5-8 with TRBJ1-2, with TRBD1 identical over 10 bases. The specimen comprised blood, sampled from a patient whose treatment included radiotherapy and nephrectomy. This receptor was obtained from a man aged 60 to 75 with renal cell carcinoma. The CDR3 sequence: CAPHRQGAYGYTF. DNA of the CDR3: TGTGCCCCACATAGACAGGGGGCCTATGGCTACACCTTC.